These 18 T cell receptor beta chains were all obtained from the same sample, sequenced in a study of identical twins. TCRdb re-derived calls from the 5' RACE reads in MiXCR, one entry per CDR3 protein. The sample includes 270,000 or so distinct CDR3 sequences, about 8.3% of them seen just once. The same data also contributed to another study, on yellow fever vaccine responses in identical twins.

The sequenced sample consisted of CD8+ T cells sorted from blood. The receptor set was obtained from a woman under 30 in good health.

Many counts were recorded for this clonotype. The V gene is TRBV28, the J gene TRBJ1-2, with D tentatively TRBD1 (6 bases). Germline CDR1 reads MDHEN; CDR2 reads SYDVKM. Trimming removed 6 bases from V and 2 bases from J, with 16 bases in between. The CDR3 covers 15 residues. The CDR3 region has the DNA TGTGCCAGCAGATCCCTCAGGGGAATAAACTATGGCTACACCTTC. Protein: CASRSLRGINYGYTF.

The table lists this clonotype with many counts. The DNA for the CDR3 is TGCAGCGTTGAAGAAGGACGGGAGAGCTACGAGCAGTACTTC. It specifies CSVEEGRESYEQYF. The chain carries TRBV29-1 and TRBJ2-7, with D possibly matching TRBD2 (6 bases). The V gene's germline CDR1 is SQVTM and CDR2 ANQGSEA. V was shortened by 0 bases and J by 3 bases, with 12 bases between the two germline ends. The CDR3 consists of 14 residues.

This clonotype has more than one count but fewer than ten. This chain links TRBV4-2 with TRBJ2-7, with D tentatively TRBD2 (5 bases). Trimming removed 3 bases from V and 6 bases from J, with 9 bases in between. This CDR3 spans 12 amino acids. Germline loops: CDR1 LGHNA, CDR2 YNFKEQ. The CDR3: CASSHGRGEQYF. CDR3 DNA: TGTGCCAGCAGCCATGGTCGGGGCGAGCAGTACTTC.

This clonotype was seen many times. This chain links TRBV6-2 or TRBV6-3 with TRBJ2-6; TRBD2 is a possible D gene (6 bases). V was cut by 2 bases and J by 0 bases, with 11 bases left in between. The length of the CDR3 is 17 residues. The germline V gene encodes CDR1 MNHEY and CDR2 SVGEGT. The CDR3 DNA is TGTGCCAGCAGTTACCTCGGAGGGAACTCTGGGGCCAACGTCCTGACTTTC. Amino acid sequence: CASSYLGGNSGANVLTF.

The table lists this clonotype with many counts. The V call is TRBV3-1, the J call TRBJ2-2; 9 nucleotides match TRBD1. Germline V gene lookup returns CDR1 LGHDT and CDR2 YNNKEL (reference sequence). With 2 bases clipped from V and 7 bases from J, the junction kept 5 bases outside the gene matches. The CDR3 totals 15 residues. This CDR3 reads CASSQRDRANGELFF. CDR3 sequence (DNA): TGTGCCAGCAGCCAAAGGGACAGGGCTAACGGGGAGCTGTTTTTT.

This clonotype was counted a few times. The CDR3 region has the DNA TGCAGTGCGTCCCCGGCCCTCCACTTT. Residues: CSASPALHF. The chain is built from TRBV20-1 and TRBJ1-6; D not certain. This CDR3 spans 9 amino acids. Germline V gives CDR1 DFQATT, CDR2 SNEGSKA (reference sequence). The V gene lost 6 bases and the J gene lost 14 bases, with 8 bases spanning the gap.

This clonotype has only a few counts. The chain recombines TRBV4-2 with TRBJ1-1; D is unclear. Germline V gene sequence: CDR1 LGHNA, CDR2 YNFKEQ. V lost 4 bases, J lost 8 bases, and 14 bases lay in between. CDR3 size: 13 residues. The CDR3, as DNA: TGTGCCAGCAGCCCCTGGAGCGGGCTCGAAGCTTTCTTT. It specifies CASSPWSGLEAFF.

The chain links TRBV28 to TRBJ2-3; the D gene is possibly TRBD2 (5 bases). There are 14 residues in the CDR3. Germline V gene sequence: CDR1 MDHEN, CDR2 SYDVKM. V lost 3 bases, J lost 6 bases, and 13 bases lay in between. The CDR3 bases are TGTGCCAGCAGTTTGGGAGTATCTCGTGATACGCAGTATTTT. Translation gives CASSLGVSRDTQYF. The whole variable domain, remainder taken from reference TRBV28 and TRBJ2-3, is DVKVTQSSRYLVKRTGEKVFLECVQDMDHENMFWYRQDPGLGLRLIYFSYDVKMKEKGDIPEGYSVSREKKERFSLILESASTNQTSMYLCASSLGVSRDTQYFGPGTRLTVL.

This clonotype was detected ten times or more. This chain joins TRBV12-3 or TRBV12-4 and TRBJ2-3; 11 positions agree with TRBD2. V shed 4 bases and J 3 bases; nucleotides not matched to a gene: 9. The CDR3 is 17 amino acids. The CDR3, as DNA: TGTGCCAGCAGTTCCACCCTTAGCGGGGGGGCGACAGATACGCAGTATTTT. Translating it yields CASSSTLSGGATDTQYF.

The table lists this clonotype with many counts. The V call is TRBV28, the J call TRBJ2-1; a weak D match, TRBD2 (6 bases). The CDR3 spans 15 residues. Trimming took off 6 bases at V and 0 bases at J, with 12 bases between the two ends. Per the germline V gene, CDR1 is MDHEN and CDR2 is SYDVKM. The CDR3 DNA reads TGTGCCAGCAGAGTAGCGGATAGCTCCTACAATGAGCAGTTCTTC. Translation: CASRVADSSYNEQFF.

A remark on this clonotype: Sequence at one end of the junction differs from germline and may be a read error. The chain is built from TRBV7-7 and TRBJ2-1; D may be TRBD2 (6 bases). Looked up from germline, CDR1 is SSHAT and CDR2 is FNYEAQ (reference sequence). The CDR3 has 16 amino acids. Here the CDR3 DNA reads TGTGCTAGCAGCTTAGCGGCGGACGGGGGTAGCAATGAGCAGTTCTTC. Protein product: CASSLAADGGSNEQFF.

The chain uses TRBV6-2 or TRBV6-3 and TRBJ2-7; D remains unclear. CDR1 is MNHEY, CDR2 SVGEGT, per germline. V lost 4 bases and J 2 bases, leaving 9 bases between the germline ends. This CDR3 is built from 13 residues. The CDR3: CASSWNRPYEQYF. As DNA, the CDR3 is TGTGCCAGCAGTTGGAACAGACCCTACGAGCAGTACTTC.

This chain connects TRBV4-3 to TRBJ2-7, with TRBD2 matching over 12 bases. The germline V gene has CDR1 LGHNA and CDR2 YSLEER. The CDR3 is made up of 18 amino acids. Losses at the gene ends were 0 bases for V and 2 bases for J; bases not matched to a gene: 8. The CDR3 region is CASSQEGLAGGLPYEQYF. The CDR3 DNA follows: TGCGCCAGCAGCCAAGAAGGGCTAGCGGGAGGGCTACCCTACGAGCAGTACTTC.

The chain joins TRBV12-3 or TRBV12-4 to TRBJ1-5; 9 bases are a match to TRBD1. The CDR3 loop spans 14 amino acids. The trim removed 8 bases at V and 4 bases at J, leaving 6 bases unmatched. The CDR3 nucleotides read TGTGCCAGCGGGGGGACAGGGTTAAATCAGCCCCAGCATTTT. This sequence encodes CASGGTGLNQPQHF.

This clonotype was counted only a few times. The CDR3 region has the DNA TGTGCCAGCAGACGGGCTGATTCCTACGAGCAGTACTTC. This gives the protein CASRRADSYEQYF. J is TRBJ2-7 and V is TRBV27; D unresolved. The V gene lost 6 bases and the J gene lost 1 base, with 10 bases spanning the gap. The CDR3 loop spans 13 amino acids. Per the germline V gene, CDR1 is MNHEY and CDR2 is SMNVEV (reference sequence).

V is TRBV7-9 and J is TRBJ2-3; 8 nucleotides agree with TRBD2. Germline CDR1 is SEHNR and CDR2 is FQNEAQ (reference sequence). This CDR3 comprises 17 residues. With 6 bases clipped from V and 0 bases from J, the junction kept 11 bases outside the gene matches. The CDR3 protein is CASSARTSIQSTDTQYF. In DNA form, the CDR3 reads TGTGCCAGCAGTGCCCGGACTAGCATCCAGAGCACAGATACGCAGTATTTT. Full variable domain (remainder filled in from reference TRBV7-9 and TRBJ2-3): DTGVSQNPRHKITKRGQNVTFRCDPISEHNRLYWYRQTLGQGPEFLTYFQNEAQLEKSRLLSDRFSAERPKGSFSTLEIQRTEQGDSAMYLCASSARTSIQSTDTQYFGPGTRLTVL.

The sample holds a few counts of this clonotype. This chain links TRBV4-3 with TRBJ2-7; D tentatively reads TRBD1 or TRBD2 (5 bases each). V gave up 0 bases and J gave up 6 bases, with 9 bases separating them. The CDR3 length is 13 residues. Germline CDR1 LGHNA, CDR2 YSLEER. CDR3: CASSQDPGSEQYF. The CDR3 region has the DNA TGCGCCAGCAGCCAAGATCCAGGGAGCGAGCAGTACTTC.

The gene calls are TRBV28 and TRBJ1-1, with D possibly TRBD1 on 6 matching bases. This CDR3 contains 14 residues. CDR1 and CDR2 from the germline V gene are MDHEN and SYDVKM. V gave up 5 bases and J gave up 0 bases, with 10 bases separating them. CDR3: CASSVYRVNTEAFF. The CDR3 DNA reads as TGTGCCAGCAGTGTTTACAGGGTGAACACTGAAGCTTTCTTT.